The count of the clone carrying this T cell receptor beta chain is one. The antigen is not known. The sample comes from a study of shared clonotypes between healthy human individuals. Findings and limits, study-wide: With a handful of donors compared, roughly 5% of naive CD4 clonotypes were shared. Rarefaction demonstrated incomplete sorted-subset sequencing despite large depth.

Germline V CDR1 and CDR2: KGHSH, LQKENI. Unmatched junction bases numbered 2, after V lost 4 bases and J lost 0 bases. CDR3 length: 14 amino acids. Sequencing used immunoSEQ multiplex PCR; TCRdb keeps in-frame clones, though not all of them. Here the sample spans 850,000 to 1,100,000 clones, around 77% being singletons. J is TRBJ1-1 and V is TRBV18; the match to TRBD1 covers 7 bases. This receptor was identified in a man between 18 and 29 years old in good health. Some clones in this sample may be carry-over from other donors' samples. What was sequenced was memory CD4+ T cells from PBMCs. The subset is: CD45RA-negative fraction. In DNA form, the CDR3 reads TGTGCCAGCTCACAGGGGGCGGTGAACACTGAAGCTTTCTTT. It codes for CASSQGAVNTEAFF.